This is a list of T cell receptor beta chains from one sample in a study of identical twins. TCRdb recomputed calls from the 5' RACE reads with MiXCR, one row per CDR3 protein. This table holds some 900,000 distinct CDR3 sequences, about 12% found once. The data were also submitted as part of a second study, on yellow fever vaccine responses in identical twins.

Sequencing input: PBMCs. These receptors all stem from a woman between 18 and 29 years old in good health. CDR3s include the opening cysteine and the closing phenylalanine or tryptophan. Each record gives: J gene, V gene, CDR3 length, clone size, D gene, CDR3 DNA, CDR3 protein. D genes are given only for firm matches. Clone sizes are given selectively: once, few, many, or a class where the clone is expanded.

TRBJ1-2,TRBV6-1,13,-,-,TGTGCCAGCACCGCGGGCTTAGTCTATGGCTACACCTTC,CASTAGLVYGYTF
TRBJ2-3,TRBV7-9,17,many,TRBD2,TGTGCCAGCAGCTTGGGGACTAGCGGGGTAAGCACAGATACGCAGTATTTT,CASSLGTSGVSTDTQYF
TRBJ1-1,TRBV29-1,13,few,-,TGCAGCGTAGCTCCGACAACGGACACTGAAGCTTTCTTT,CSVAPTTDTEAFF
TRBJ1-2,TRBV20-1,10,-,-,TGCAGTGCCACTAACTATGGCTACACCTTC,CSATNYGYTF
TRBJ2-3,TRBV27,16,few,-,TGTGCCAGCAGCCGTCCGGGACACCGGCTGAGGGATACGCAGTATTTT,CASSRPGHRLRDTQYF
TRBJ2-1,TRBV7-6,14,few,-,TGTGCCAGCAGCTCGCCGACGGGAGATAATGAGCAGTTCTTC,CASSSPTGDNEQFF
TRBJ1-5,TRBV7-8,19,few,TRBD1,TGTGCCAGCAGCTTAGGGTCGAGGACAGGGGACCTTAGCAATCAGCCCCAGCATTTT,CASSLGSRTGDLSNQPQHF
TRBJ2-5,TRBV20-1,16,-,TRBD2,TGCAGTGCTATGACTAGCGGGGGGCAAACACAAGAGACCCAGTACTTC,CSAMTSGGQTQETQYF
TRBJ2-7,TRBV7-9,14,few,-,TGTGCCAGCAGCGCGACTAGTGGCGGCTACGAGCAGTACTTC,CASSATSGGYEQYF
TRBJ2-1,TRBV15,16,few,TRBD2,TGTGCCACCAGCAGGTATCAAGCGGGAGGGGTCCATGAGCAGTTCTTC,CATSRYQAGGVHEQFF
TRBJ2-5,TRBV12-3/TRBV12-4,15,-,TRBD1,TGTGCCAGCAGTTTAACCGGACAGGGTTCCGAGACCCAGTACTTC,CASSLTGQGSETQYF
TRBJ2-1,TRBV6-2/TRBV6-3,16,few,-,TGTGCCAGCAGCCACCCCAAAAAGGGACGGTACAATGAGCAGTTCTTC,CASSHPKKGRYNEQFF